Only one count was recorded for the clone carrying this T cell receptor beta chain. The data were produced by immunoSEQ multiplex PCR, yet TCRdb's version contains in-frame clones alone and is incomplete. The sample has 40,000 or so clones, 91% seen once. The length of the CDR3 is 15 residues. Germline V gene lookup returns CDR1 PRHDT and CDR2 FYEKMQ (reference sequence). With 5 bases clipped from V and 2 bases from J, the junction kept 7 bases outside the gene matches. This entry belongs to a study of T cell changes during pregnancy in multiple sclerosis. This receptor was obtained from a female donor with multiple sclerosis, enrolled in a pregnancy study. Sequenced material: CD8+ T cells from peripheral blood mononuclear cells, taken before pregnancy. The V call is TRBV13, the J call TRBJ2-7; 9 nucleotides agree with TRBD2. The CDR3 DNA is TGTGCCAGCAGCAAAACTAGCGGGCCCACCTACGAGCAGTACTTC. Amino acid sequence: CASSKTSGPTYEQYF.